These T cell receptor beta chains were read from a single sample in a study of cytomegalovirus exposure and HLA in healthy donors. Clones were read by immunoSEQ multiplex PCR, and TCRdb kept only the in-frame ones, dropping some. The data hold about 150,000 clones, with 60% to 80% observed a single time. Sequenced: PBMCs. These receptors came from a woman under 40 in good health and CMV-seronegative. Both conserved end residues are part of each CDR3. A D gene is named only where the DNA matches it firmly. The size entry is marked missing in some rows and otherwise reads once, few, many or a size class.

CDR3nt: TGCGCCAGCAGCTTGGATGGCAGGGGGCTGAACACTGAAGCTTTCTTT
CDR3aa: CASSLDGRGLNTEAFF
d_gene: TRBD1
j_gene: TRBJ1-1
v_gene: TRBV5-1
len: 16
abundance: -

CDR3nt: TGTGCCAGCAGTTACCCCAGGGGGCGCGAGGCCAAAAACATTCAGTACTTC
CDR3aa: CASSYPRGREAKNIQYF
d_gene: TRBD1
j_gene: TRBJ2-4
v_gene: TRBV28
len: 17
abundance: -

CDR3nt: TGCGCCAGCAGACAGTCAACTAATGAAAAACTGTTTTTT
CDR3aa: CASRQSTNEKLFF
d_gene: -
j_gene: TRBJ1-4
v_gene: TRBV4-3
len: 13
abundance: -

CDR3nt: TGTGCCAGCTCACCATCGAGGGACAGGGCCGAAGCTTTCTTT
CDR3aa: CASSPSRDRAEAFF
d_gene: TRBD1
j_gene: TRBJ1-1
v_gene: TRBV18
len: 14
abundance: -

CDR3nt: TGTGCCAGCAAAAGGGGCACTACCTACGAGCAGTACTTC
CDR3aa: CASKRGTTYEQYF
d_gene: -
j_gene: TRBJ2-7
v_gene: TRBV27
len: 13
abundance: few

CDR3nt: TGTGCCAGCAGCACTCGACAGGATTCACCCCTCCACTTT
CDR3aa: CASSTRQDSPLHF
d_gene: -
j_gene: TRBJ1-6
v_gene: TRBV9
len: 13
abundance: -

CDR3nt: TGTGCCAGCACTACGGAGCGGGACTCTAACTATGGCTACACCTTC
CDR3aa: CASTTERDSNYGYTF
d_gene: -
j_gene: TRBJ1-2
v_gene: TRBV27
len: 15
abundance: -

CDR3nt: TGTGCCAGCAGCTTACGGCGGACAGGGGTTTCACCCCTCCACTTT
CDR3aa: CASSLRRTGVSPLHF
d_gene: TRBD1
j_gene: TRBJ1-6
v_gene: TRBV11-1
len: 15
abundance: few

CDR3nt: TGTGCCAGTAGTATAGTCGGCGGGAGCTCCTACGAGCAGTACTTC
CDR3aa: CASSIVGGSSYEQYF
d_gene: TRBD2
j_gene: TRBJ2-7
v_gene: TRBV19
len: 15
abundance: -

CDR3nt: TGTGCCAGCATGGCAGGGAATGGCTACACCTTC
CDR3aa: CASMAGNGYTF
d_gene: -
j_gene: TRBJ1-2
v_gene: TRBV2
len: 11
abundance: -

CDR3nt: TGTGCCAGCAGCTTCCCGATAGTCCAAGCCCCGGGTACTGAAGCTTTCTTT
CDR3aa: CASSFPIVQAPGTEAFF
d_gene: -
j_gene: TRBJ1-1
v_gene: TRBV11-2
len: 17
abundance: few

CDR3nt: TGTGCCACCAGCAGAGATTTTGGGCCAACTAATGAAAAACTGTTTTTT
CDR3aa: CATSRDFGPTNEKLFF
d_gene: -
j_gene: TRBJ1-4
v_gene: TRBV15
len: 16
abundance: -

CDR3nt: TGTGCCACCAGCAACACGGGGGGGTATTCACCCCTCCACTTT
CDR3aa: CATSNTGGYSPLHF
d_gene: -
j_gene: TRBJ1-6
v_gene: TRBV15
len: 14
abundance: -

CDR3nt: TGTGCCAGCAGCGTAAATCAGGGTTTTCGAGGCTACACCTTC
CDR3aa: CASSVNQGFRGYTF
d_gene: -
j_gene: TRBJ1-2
v_gene: TRBV7-2
len: 14
abundance: once

CDR3nt: TGTGCCAGCAGGCCACCCCAGACAGGGCAAGAGACCCAGTACTTC
CDR3aa: CASRPPQTGQETQYF
d_gene: TRBD1
j_gene: TRBJ2-5
v_gene: TRBV7-9
len: 15
abundance: -

CDR3nt: TGCAGCGTTGGGACAGGCGTTAATGAAAAACTGTTTTTT
CDR3aa: CSVGTGVNEKLFF
d_gene: TRBD1
j_gene: TRBJ1-4
v_gene: TRBV29-1
len: 13
abundance: -

CDR3nt: TGTGCCAGCAGTCTCTATCGGGGGACAGCGTCGGGGGATGGCTATGGCTACACCTTC
CDR3aa: CASSLYRGTASGDGYGYTF
d_gene: TRBD1
j_gene: TRBJ1-2
v_gene: TRBV28
len: 19
abundance: once

CDR3nt: TGTGCCAGCAGCCCGGATGGGGCCTGGGGGGAGCTGTTTTTT
CDR3aa: CASSPDGAWGELFF
d_gene: -
j_gene: TRBJ2-2
v_gene: TRBV5-4
len: 14
abundance: few